The rows below give T cell receptor beta chains drawn from one sample of a study of metastatic and nonmetastatic thyroid tumors. From the PCR reads, TCRdb re-called clones with MiXCR. The table lists fewer than 45,000 clones, less than 25% of them singletons. Sequenced: blood. Every receptor here comes from a female donor with papillary thyroid cancer or a benign thyroid nodule (not recorded which). Some clones in this sample may be carry-over from other donors' samples. Both conserved end residues are part of each CDR3. The order of the fields is V gene, J gene, D gene, clone size, CDR3 DNA, CDR3 protein. The D gene is left open where the match is weak. Clone size is given for some rows only: seen once, a few or many times, or a class if the clone is expanded.

TRBV19	TRBJ2-2	-	-	TGTGCCAGTATTCCCCCAGTGAACACCGGGCAGCTGTTTTTT	CASIPPVNTGQLFF
TRBV20-1	TRBJ2-1	-	many	TGCAGTGCGAGCATCGGGTCAGACTACAATGAGCAGTTCTTC	CSASIGSDYNEQFF
TRBV20-1	TRBJ2-1	-	-	TGCAGTGCTAGAGATAAAAAGGCCCACTACAATGAGCAGTTCTTC	CSARDKKAHYNEQFF
TRBV18	TRBJ2-5	-	-	TGTGCCAGCTCACCACAGGGGCAAGAGACCCAGTACTTC	CASSPQGQETQYF
TRBV6-5	TRBJ1-1	-	-	TGTGCCAGCAGTTACCGGGAAGGGACTGAAGCTTTCTTT	CASSYREGTEAFF
TRBV6-1	TRBJ2-1	TRBD1	medium-sized	TGTGCCAGCAGTGGACAGGGCTCCTACAATGAGCAGTTCTTC	CASSGQGSYNEQFF
TRBV29-1	TRBJ1-2	-	many	TGCAGCGTTGCAGAGAACTATGGCTACACCTTC	CSVAENYGYTF
TRBV10-3	TRBJ2-7	-	many	TGTGCCATCAACCCGAGCGGTAACTACGAGCAGTACTTC	CAINPSGNYEQYF
TRBV20-1	TRBJ2-1	TRBD2	many	TGCAGTGCTTCATCTTTATGGCTAGCGGGAGGGCCGTCCTACAATGAGCAGTTCTTC	CSASSLWLAGGPSYNEQFF
TRBV20-1	TRBJ2-1	-	many	TGCAGTGCTAGAGAGATCGGCGAGTACAATGAGCAGTTCTTC	CSAREIGEYNEQFF
TRBV3-1	TRBJ2-3	TRBD2	-	TGTGTCAGCAGAACTAGCGGCCGCACGGATACGCAGTATTTT	CVSRTSGRTDTQYF
TRBV18	TRBJ2-1	TRBD2	few	TGTGCCAGCTCACCACCGTCAAGGCGAGGGAGGGCCTTGGATGAGCAGTTCTTC	CASSPPSRRGRALDEQFF
TRBV10-3	TRBJ2-3	TRBD2	-	TGTGCCATCAGTGAGGCCGGGGTAGCGGGTGGTTTCTCCAAGGCAGATACGCAGTATTTT	CAISEAGVAGGFSKADTQYF
TRBV28	TRBJ1-1	-	many	TGTGCCAGCAGTTTAAGAAGCGGGAACACTGAAGCTTTCTTT	CASSLRSGNTEAFF
TRBV5-1	TRBJ1-2	-	many	TGCGCCAGCAGCTTGGGTCCGGGGGATGGCTACACCTTC	CASSLGPGDGYTF
TRBV7-2	TRBJ1-1	-	once	TGTGCCAGCAGCTCCGGGGGGCGGGCAAGTGAAGCTTTCTTT	CASSSGGRASEAFF
TRBV9	TRBJ2-1	TRBD1	-	TGTGCCAGCAGCGTACGAGGGACAGGGGACTCCTACAATGAGCAGTTCTTC	CASSVRGTGDSYNEQFF
TRBV19	TRBJ2-1	-	many	TGTGCCAGTAGTCCTCCCTACAATGAGCAGTTCTTC	CASSPPYNEQFF
TRBV7-8	TRBJ2-7	TRBD1	few	TGTGCCAGCAGCTTAGGTAGGTGGGACAGCACCTACGAGCAGTACTTC	CASSLGRWDSTYEQYF
TRBV6-1	TRBJ2-2	TRBD1	-	TGTGCAAGACGGGACAGTGGGGGAACCGGGGAGCTGTTTTTT	CARRDSGGTGELFF
TRBV12-3/TRBV12-4	TRBJ1-2	-	many	TGTGCCAGCAGTCCCCCCGGTCACGGAGGGAGCTATGGCTACACCTTC	CASSPPGHGGSYGYTF
TRBV30	TRBJ2-7	-	many	TGTGCCTGGAGTGTAAGTAGGGTCCGGGGACCCTCCTACGAGCAGTACTTC	CAWSVSRVRGPSYEQYF
TRBV7-2	TRBJ1-2	-	-	TGTGCCACGACAGCGGGACTTCCCGATGGCTACACCTTC	CATTAGLPDGYTF
TRBV11-3	TRBJ2-1	TRBD2	many	TGTGCCAGCAGCGCGGGACTAGCGGGAGGGCCAGGTGAGCAGTTCTTC	CASSAGLAGGPGEQFF
TRBV15	TRBJ2-5	-	many	TGTGCCACCAGCAGGGCCCTCGGTGAGACCCAGTACTTC	CATSRALGETQYF
TRBV7-3	TRBJ1-1	TRBD1	-	TGTGCCAGCAGCATAAGGACGTTGGGGGACAGGGGCCTTGATGGGAACACTGAAGCTTTCTTT	CASSIRTLGDRGLDGNTEAFF
TRBV20-1	TRBJ2-7	-	few	TGCAGTGCTCCAAGGACGGTGAGCTCCTACGAGCAGTACTTC	CSAPRTVSSYEQYF
TRBV3-1	TRBJ2-3	-	-	TGTGCCAGCAGCCAAGACGACCTCCTACAAGGAGATACGCAGTATTTT	CASSQDDLLQGDTQYF
TRBV19	TRBJ1-4	-	many	TGTGCCAGTAGTACCGCAGGGAGGGTTGATGAAAAACTGTTTTTT	CASSTAGRVDEKLFF
TRBV10-3	TRBJ1-2	TRBD1	many	TGTGCCATCAGTGATGCCGGGACAGGGTTCTATGGCTACACCTTC	CAISDAGTGFYGYTF
TRBV12-3/TRBV12-4	TRBJ2-1	TRBD2	few	TGTGCCAGCAGTCAACCGGGACTAGCATTCTCCTACAATGAGCAGTTCTTC	CASSQPGLAFSYNEQFF
TRBV20-1	TRBJ2-2	-	-	TGCAGTGCTAGCTTGGCAGGGGATATTCCCGGGGAGCTGTTTTTT	CSASLAGDIPGELFF
TRBV6-1	TRBJ2-2	TRBD2	-	TGTGCCAGCAGTGGGGGGACTAGCGGGAGGACCGGGGAGCTGTTTTTT	CASSGGTSGRTGELFF